Listed below are T cell receptor beta chains from one sample, sequenced in a study of Ad26.COV2.S vaccination and SARS-CoV-2 variants. Produced via immunoSEQ multiplex PCR; TCRdb's table is partial and in-frame only. In the table there are over 400,000 clones, about 92% of which are singletons. The specimen comprised peripheral blood, sampled in a trial of Ad26.COV2.S vaccine versus placebo. These receptors came from a person aged 18 to 59 who received the Ad26.COV2.S COVID-19 vaccine or a placebo. The CDR3 runs from the conserved cysteine through the conserved F or W. A D gene is named only where the DNA matches it firmly. Size is stated for part of the rows, as once, few or many counts, or as a class when the clone is expanded.

v_call,j_call,d_call,clone_size,cdr3_nt,cdr3_aa
TRBV7-9,TRBJ1-6,NA,NA,TGTGCCAGCAGCTTAGAGAGCTCCTATAATTCACCCCTCCACTTT,CASSLESSYNSPLHF
TRBV28,TRBJ1-3,NA,NA,TGTGCCAGCGGAGACTCTGGAAACACCATATATTTT,CASGDSGNTIYF
TRBV7-8,TRBJ2-7,TRBD2,NA,TGTGCCAGCAGCGTACTCCTGGGCGGGGGTTACGAGCAGTACTTC,CASSVLLGGGYEQYF
TRBV4-3,TRBJ1-2,NA,NA,TGCGCCAGCAGCCAAGTCCCGGGGTCCAGCTATGGCTACACCTTC,CASSQVPGSSYGYTF
TRBV19,TRBJ1-5,TRBD1,NA,TGTGCCAGTAGTTCCCGGACAGGGGAATATCAGCCCCAGCATTTT,CASSSRTGEYQPQHF
TRBV29-1,TRBJ2-1,TRBD2,NA,TGCAGCGTTGAGACGGGGGGGCGATACAATGAGCAGTTCTTC,CSVETGGRYNEQFF
TRBV30,TRBJ2-1,NA,once,TGTGCCTGGAGTAAGGACAGCTCCTACAATGAGCAGTTCTTC,CAWSKDSSYNEQFF
TRBV7-2,TRBJ1-2,NA,NA,TGTGCCAGCAGCCCGCTGAGAACCTGGCATGGCTACACCTTC,CASSPLRTWHGYTF
TRBV16,TRBJ2-6,TRBD2,NA,TGTGCCAGCAGCCCCCCGCCGGGGGGGCATAGTGGGGCCAACGTCCTGACTTTC,CASSPPPGGHSGANVLTF
TRBV6-2/TRBV6-3,TRBJ2-5,TRBD2,NA,TGTGCCAGCAGTTACCCGGCGGGGGGGCGGGAGACCCAGTACTTC,CASSYPAGGRETQYF
TRBV7-2,TRBJ1-5,NA,NA,TGTGCCAGCAGCAGGGTAAATCAGCCCCAGCATTTT,CASSRVNQPQHF
TRBV6-5,TRBJ2-2,TRBD1,NA,TGTGCCAGCAGACCCCCGACAGGGGGTGGCGGGGAGCTGTTTTTT,CASRPPTGGGGELFF
TRBV3-1/TRBV3-2,TRBJ2-6,NA,NA,TGTGCCAGCAGCCAGCAGACTGGGGCCAACGTCCTGACTTTC,CASSQQTGANVLTF
TRBV30,TRBJ2-7,NA,NA,TGTGCCTGGAGTCGTGATGGGCCGTTCGTCTACGAGCAGTACTTC,CAWSRDGPFVYEQYF
TRBV7-2,TRBJ2-5,TRBD2,NA,TGTGCCAGCAGCCCCCCTGGGGCGGGGGGAAAGACCCAGTACTTC,CASSPPGAGGKTQYF
TRBV18,TRBJ1-6,NA,NA,TGTGCCAGCTCACGACTTTCGGGGGACGGCAATAATTCACCCCTCCACTTT,CASSRLSGDGNNSPLHF
TRBV28,TRBJ2-7,TRBD2,NA,TGTGCCAGCCCTAAAGGGGCTAGCGGCGAGCAGTACTTC,CASPKGASGEQYF
TRBV19,TRBJ2-2,NA,NA,TGTGCCAGTAGTATTAGCAGGGAGAGGACCGGGGAGCTGTTTTTT,CASSISRERTGELFF
TRBV19,TRBJ1-1,NA,once,TGTGCCAGTAGTATGCCCGGGAACATACGAAGCACTGAAGCTTTCTTT,CASSMPGNIRSTEAFF
TRBV7-2,TRBJ2-1,TRBD1,NA,TGTGCCAGCGGATTACGGGACAGTAGTTACAATGAGCAGTTCTTC,CASGLRDSSYNEQFF
TRBV5-1,TRBJ2-7,TRBD1,once,TGCGCCAGCAGCTTGGCGGGACAGGTCTACGAGCAGTACTTC,CASSLAGQVYEQYF
TRBV10-3,TRBJ1-2,NA,NA,TGTGCCATCAGTGAGTCGTTAGACCCGGGCTATGGCTACACCTTC,CAISESLDPGYGYTF
TRBV20-1,TRBJ1-1,NA,NA,TGCAGTGCTAGTGTTGGGCTAAGGGCTGAAGCTTTCTTT,CSASVGLRAEAFF
TRBV4-1,TRBJ1-4,NA,NA,TGCGCCAGCAGCCTCCCCAGGGTACTAGGTGAAAAACTGTTTTTT,CASSLPRVLGEKLFF
TRBV19,TRBJ2-1,NA,NA,TGTGCCAGTAGTACCGGGGGCTACAATGAGCAGTTCTTC,CASSTGGYNEQFF
TRBV6-2/TRBV6-3,TRBJ1-6,NA,once,TGTGCCAGCAGTTACGTAGGGTATTCACCCCTCCACTTT,CASSYVGYSPLHF
TRBV5-6,TRBJ1-1,NA,NA,TGTGCCAGCAGCTGGCTTTTGAACACTGAAGCTTTCTTT,CASSWLLNTEAFF
TRBV7-9,TRBJ2-7,TRBD1,NA,TGTGCCAGCAGCACGACCGGGACAGGGCTCTCCTACGAGCAGTACTTC,CASSTTGTGLSYEQYF
TRBV6-5,TRBJ1-2,NA,NA,TGTGCCAGCAGTTACGGGGGCGGGCGGATCGACTATGGCTACACCTTC,CASSYGGGRIDYGYTF
TRBV27,TRBJ2-2,NA,NA,TGTGCCAGCAGCCCCGGGTTTTTTTCCGGCGGGGAGCTGTTTTTT,CASSPGFFSGGELFF
TRBV27,TRBJ2-7,NA,once,TGTGCCAGCAGTTCCAACTCCTACGAGCAGTACTTC,CASSSNSYEQYF
TRBV11-3,TRBJ2-6,NA,NA,TGTGCCAGCAGCTTAGGGTCTGGGGCCAACGTCCTGACTTTC,CASSLGSGANVLTF
TRBV7-8,TRBJ2-3,NA,NA,TGTGCCAGCAGCTTGGGACTGTCAAGGACAGATACGCAGTATTTT,CASSLGLSRTDTQYF
TRBV30,TRBJ2-1,NA,NA,TGTGCCTGGAGCCCCGGGGGCCCAGCCAATGAGCAGTTCTTC,CAWSPGGPANEQFF
TRBV6-2/TRBV6-3,TRBJ2-5,NA,once,TGTGCCAGCAGTTACAGAGGGATTTGGGAGACCCAGTACTTC,CASSYRGIWETQYF
TRBV7-9,TRBJ1-2,NA,NA,TGTGCCAGCAGCCCGACAGGAGTGAGTCATGGCTACACCTTC,CASSPTGVSHGYTF
TRBV11-2,TRBJ2-5,NA,NA,TGTGCCAGCAGCCCCCTAGGACCCCCGGAGACCCAGTACTTC,CASSPLGPPETQYF
TRBV4-3,TRBJ1-2,NA,NA,TGCGCCAGCAGCCAAGATACGACAGCCTATGGCTACACCTTC,CASSQDTTAYGYTF
TRBV18,TRBJ2-2,NA,NA,TGTGCCAGCTCACCACAGGGTACCGGGGAGCTGTTTTTT,CASSPQGTGELFF
TRBV7-2,TRBJ2-3,TRBD2,once,TGTGCCAGCATCCTAGCGGGGGGGCGGGGAGATACGCAGTATTTT,CASILAGGRGDTQYF
TRBV5-1,TRBJ1-2,TRBD1,NA,TGCGCCAGCAGCCCCTACAGGGGATCGGCTGGCTACACCTTC,CASSPYRGSAGYTF
TRBV11-2,TRBJ2-5,TRBD2,NA,TGTGCCAGCAGCCAAGCCGGGACTAGGCGGACTCAAGAGACCCAGTACTTC,CASSQAGTRRTQETQYF
TRBV27,TRBJ2-7,TRBD2,few,TGTGCCAGCAGCCGCTCCGGACTAGCCTACGAGCAGTACTTC,CASSRSGLAYEQYF